Each of the 18 T cell receptor beta chains below was sequenced from the same sample in a study of circulating and synovial CD4+ cells in juvenile arthritis. Clones were sequenced by immunoSEQ multiplex PCR, and TCRdb holds only the in-frame ones, with some missing. The sample holds 30,000 to 40,000 clones, about 95% seen once. Sample: CD4+ T cells from blood. The source is a human donor with juvenile idiopathic arthritis.

The chain employs TRBV9 and TRBJ1-1; no reliable D call. Germline assignment: CDR1 SGDLS and CDR2 YYNGEE. V was shortened by 2 bases and J by 3 bases, with 8 bases between the two germline ends. There are 13 residues in the CDR3. DNA for the CDR3: TGTGCCAGCAGCGTGAACTCGTACACTGAAGCTTTCTTT. Its protein product is CASSVNSYTEAFF. The entire variable domain, with the rest obtained from reference TRBV9 and TRBJ1-1, is as follows: DSGVTQTPKHLITATGQRVTLRCSPRSGDLSVYWYQQSLDQGLQFLIQYYNGEERAKGNILERFSAQQFPDLHSELNLSSLELGDSALYFCASSVNSYTEAFFGQGTRLTVV.

This rearrangement joins TRBV6-4 to TRBJ2-2, with a possible D match to TRBD1 (6 bases). The V end was cut by 6 bases, the J end by 7 bases, with 12 bases between. Germline CDR1 is MRHNA and CDR2 is SNTAGT. CDR3 length equals 13 residues. The CDR3 loop is CASSNRVGGELFF. CDR3 nucleotides: TGTGCCAGCAGCAACAGGGTCGGCGGGGAGCTGTTTTTT.

The rearrangement joins TRBV9 to TRBJ1-2; D is uncertain. The germline V and J ends were trimmed by 0 bases and 3 bases, with 6 bases remaining between them. The CDR3 contains 13 residues. From germline, CDR1 is SGDLS and CDR2 YYNGEE. In DNA form, the CDR3 reads TGTGCCAGCAGCGTAGTAGAGGACTATGGCTACACCTTC. Protein: CASSVVEDYGYTF. Full variable domain (outside the CDR3, taken from reference TRBV9 and TRBJ1-2): DSGVTQTPKHLITATGQRVTLRCSPRSGDLSVYWYQQSLDQGLQFLIQYYNGEERAKGNILERFSAQQFPDLHSELNLSSLELGDSALYFCASSVVEDYGYTFGSGTRLTVV.

The chain joins TRBV7-6 to TRBJ2-2, with 13 bases lining up with TRBD2. The J segment lost 9 bases and the V segment lost 7 bases, leaving 20 bases of the junction unmatched. Germline-derived CDR1 and CDR2 are SGHVS and FNYEAQ. The CDR3 consists of 19 residues. CDR3 residues: CASTGPGGSLAGGPRELFF. CDR3 nucleotide sequence: TGTGCCAGCACCGGACCGGGGGGGTCACTAGCGGGAGGGCCGAGGGAGCTGTTTTTT.

This clone was seen just once. This rearrangement joins TRBV28 to TRBJ2-7, with 8 bases aligning to TRBD1. The CDR3 covers 12 residues. Germline assignment: CDR1 MDHEN and CDR2 SYDVKM. J was trimmed by 6 bases and V by 5 bases; bases with no gene match: 3. CDR3 nucleotide sequence: TGTGCCAGCAGTGGACAGGGCTCCGAGCAGTACTTC. Its protein product is CASSGQGSEQYF.

The rearrangement uses TRBV5-5 and TRBJ2-2; possible D gene TRBD2, 6 bases. The CDR3 has 14 amino acids. Germline V CDR1 and CDR2: SGHKS, YYEKEE (reference sequence). V gave up 5 bases and J gave up 0 bases, with 8 bases separating them. The CDR3 bases are TGTGCCAGCAGGGGGGGACCGAACACCGGGGAGCTGTTTTTT. Protein sequence: CASRGGPNTGELFF. The full variable domain, rest sourced from reference TRBV5-5 and TRBJ2-2, is DAGVTQSPTHLIKTRGQQVTLRCSPISGHKSVSWYQQVLGQGPQFIFQYYEKEERGRGNFPDRFSARQFPNYSSELNVNALLLGDSALYLCASRGGPNTGELFFGEGSRLTVL.

The chain links TRBV5-4 to TRBJ1-1; D might be TRBD1 (6 bases). The V end was cut by 2 bases, the J end by 3 bases, with 14 bases between. CDR1 and CDR2 (germline): SGHNT, YYREEE (reference sequence). CDR3 size: 15 residues. CDR3 protein: CASSFEGGADTEAFF. The CDR3 nucleotides are TGTGCCAGCAGCTTCGAAGGGGGGGCGGACACTGAAGCTTTCTTT.

This chain joins TRBV30 and TRBJ2-5; TRBD2 aligns across 9 bases. Per germline, CDR1 GTSNPN and CDR2 SVGIG (reference sequence). The CDR3 has 13 amino acids. The trim removed 4 bases at V and 1 base at J, leaving 1 base unmatched. The CDR3, as DNA: TGTGCCTGGACTAGCGGGGCCCAAGAGACCCAGTACTTC. It yields the protein CAWTSGAQETQYF.

This clone has just one count. This chain uses TRBV6-5 with TRBJ2-5; D might be TRBD1 (6 bases). Germline V gives CDR1 MNHEY, CDR2 SVGAGI. The CDR3 has 13 residues. The V gene lost 6 bases and the J gene lost 1 base, with 9 bases spanning the gap. The CDR3 region has the DNA TGTGCCAGCAGGGGGGCTTCCCAAGAGACCCAGTACTTC. This translates into CASRGASQETQYF.

The CDR3 region is CASSELQANTEAFF. CDR3 DNA sequence: TGTGCCAGCAGTGAACTTCAGGCGAACACTGAAGCTTTCTTT. The rearrangement links TRBV6-1 to TRBJ1-1; D is ambiguous. Trimming shortened V by 2 bases and J by 1 base, and 8 bases separated the two germline ends. CDR1 and CDR2 (germline): MNHNS, SASEGT. The CDR3 is made up of 14 amino acids.

The chain links TRBV4-2 to TRBJ2-3; 7 bases are shared with TRBD1. The CDR3 length is 16 residues. Per the germline V gene, CDR1 is LGHNA and CDR2 is YNFKEQ. J was trimmed by 2 bases and V by 4 bases; bases with no gene match: 9. The CDR3 DNA follows: TGTGCCAGCAGCCGGAAGAGGGGGCCATACACAGATACGCAGTATTTT. This sequence encodes CASSRKRGPYTDTQYF.

The chain recombines TRBV5-1 with TRBJ2-2; D call uncertain. Between the trimmed V and J ends, which lost 0 bases and 7 bases, there was a span of 4 bases. The CDR3 length is 12 residues. The germline V gene has CDR1 SGHRS and CDR2 YFSETQ. The CDR3 sequence is CASSLAGGELFF. CDR3 DNA sequence: TGCGCCAGCAGCTTGGCGGGCGGGGAGCTGTTTTTT.

This chain uses TRBV28 with TRBJ1-5; TRBD1 agrees at 7 bases. Germline-derived CDR1 and CDR2 are MDHEN and SYDVKM. This CDR3 has 15 residues. V trimming: 4 bases; J trimming: 6 bases; junction bases outside the gene matches: 9. The CDR3 here is CASSSRQGVFQPQHF. The DNA of the CDR3 is TGTGCCAGCAGTTCAAGACAGGGTGTGTTTCAGCCCCAGCATTTT.

The J gene is TRBJ2-3, the V gene TRBV9; D is ambiguous. Between the trimmed V and J ends, which lost 0 bases and 0 bases, there was a span of 5 bases. CDR3 length equals 14 residues. The V gene's germline CDR1 is SGDLS and CDR2 YYNGEE. The CDR3 loop reads CASSVAVSTDTQYF. CDR3 bases: TGTGCCAGCAGCGTAGCGGTTAGCACAGATACGCAGTATTTT.

V gene TRBV28 combines with J gene TRBJ1-2; a possible D gene is TRBD1 (5 bases). Trimming left V 7 bases short and J 5 bases short, with 14 bases between. Germline V gene lookup returns CDR1 MDHEN and CDR2 SYDVKM. There are 13 residues in the CDR3. Here the CDR3 DNA reads TGTGCCAGCACGGTCACAGGACCATATGGCTACACCTTC. Translation: CASTVTGPYGYTF.

The chain recombines TRBV2 with TRBJ1-1, with 7 bases fitting TRBD1. The length of the CDR3 is 14 residues. J gave up 5 bases and V 6 bases, and 9 bases lay outside the gene matches. Looked up from germline, CDR1 is SNHLY and CDR2 is FYNNEI. DNA for the CDR3: TGTGCCAGCAGGACCCACAGGGGTAGAACTGAAGCTTTCTTT. As protein: CASRTHRGRTEAFF.

The chain joins TRBV4-1 to TRBJ2-5; a possible D gene is TRBD1 (6 bases). The germline gives CDR1 MGHRA, CDR2 YSYEKL. The CDR3 is made up of 14 amino acids. Trimming removed 6 bases from V and 1 base from J, with 12 bases in between. The CDR3 is CASSSGAPQETQYF. The CDR3 coding sequence is TGCGCCAGCAGTTCAGGGGCTCCCCAAGAGACCCAGTACTTC.

The chain recombines TRBV27 with TRBJ2-1; TRBD2 might be the D (6 bases). The CDR3 has 16 residues. Germline assignment: CDR1 MNHEY and CDR2 SMNVEV (reference sequence). The V end lost 4 bases, the J end lost 0 bases, and 13 bases lay between the germline ends. As DNA, the CDR3 is TGTGCCAGCAGTTCAGGGCTAGCGTTCTCCTACAATGAGCAGTTCTTC. Residues: CASSSGLAFSYNEQFF.